The 22 T cell receptor beta chains below were found in one sample sequenced in a study of human T cells and chemical hapten exposure. TCRdb reprocessed the RACE reads with MiXCR, giving one entry per CDR3 protein. The sample shows 85,000 or so distinct CDR3 sequences, approximately 10% of them seen only once. Documented time point: patch test 2, 6 weeks after DPC sensitization. Indicated treatment: therapeutic diphenylcyclopropenone sensitization with weekly scalp DPC. This specimen was whole blood, taken in connection with sensitization to the hapten diphenylcyclopropenone (DPC). These receptors came from a man between 18 and 35 years old with alopecia areata. Some clones in this sample may be carry-over from other donors' samples.

This clonotype was seen only a few times. This chain uses TRBV20-1 with TRBJ2-7, with TRBD1 matching over 7 bases. Germline loops: CDR1 DFQATT, CDR2 SNEGSKA (reference sequence). The CDR3 length is 12 residues. V was clipped by 6 bases and J by 2 bases; unmatched bases: 4. CDR3 in DNA: TGCAGTGCAAAGGGACAGACCTACGAGCAGTACTTC. The encoded protein is CSAKGQTYEQYF.

Many counts were recorded for this clonotype. The V gene is TRBV3-1, the J gene TRBJ2-2; 8 positions agree with TRBD1. Trimming at V came to 7 bases and at J to 0 bases, leaving 4 bases not matched to a gene. The germline gives CDR1 LGHDT, CDR2 YNNKEL (reference sequence). This CDR3 has 15 residues. For the CDR3, the DNA is TGTGCCAGCACCCAGGGGGCCGCGAACACCGGGGAGCTGTTTTTT. Translating it yields CASTQGAANTGELFF.

This clonotype was found many times. The chain recombines TRBV7-9 with TRBJ1-1, with D hard to call. The germline V gene encodes CDR1 SEHNR and CDR2 FQNEAQ (reference sequence). CDR3 size: 15 residues. V lost 5 bases and J 7 bases, leaving 20 bases between the germline ends. CDR3 bases: TGTGCCAGCAGCCCTGCCATCGGGTTGAGGAATGAAGCTTTCTTT. It is translated as CASSPAIGLRNEAFF. The full variable domain, with the rest looked up from reference TRBV7-9 and TRBJ1-1, is DTGVSQNPRHKITKRGQNVTFRCDPISEHNRLYWYRQTLGQGPEFLTYFQNEAQLEKSRLLSDRFSAERPKGSFSTLEIQRTEQGDSAMYLCASSPAIGLRNEAFFGQGTRLTVV.

In its sample, this clonotype was seen a few times. The chain recombines TRBV11-3 with TRBJ1-5; 7 bases are a match to TRBD1. Germline V gene lookup returns CDR1 SGHNT and CDR2 YENEEA. The ends lost 4 bases at V and 1 base at J; junction bases unmatched: 10. CDR3 length: 17 residues. CDR3 DNA sequence: TGTGCCAGCAGCTACAAACGTCCGACAGGGAGCAATCAGCCCCAGCATTTT. Translating it yields CASSYKRPTGSNQPQHF. Full variable domain (remainder filled in from reference TRBV11-3 and TRBJ1-5): EAGVVQSPRYKIIEKKQPVAFWCNPISGHNTLYWYLQNLGQGPELLIRYENEEAVDDSQLPKDRFSAERLKGVDSTLKIQPAELGDSAVYLCASSYKRPTGSNQPQHFGDGTRLSIL.

This clonotype was seen a handful of times. The rearrangement uses TRBV29-1 and TRBJ1-1; D unresolved. The CDR3 runs 11 residues. V was pared by 6 bases and J by 0 bases, with 5 bases between. From germline, CDR1 is SQVTM and CDR2 ANQGSEA. CDR3 region: CSVLLNTEAFF. CDR3 sequence (DNA): TGCAGCGTGTTGCTGAACACTGAAGCTTTCTTT.

This clonotype was seen a single time. V is TRBV7-3 and J is TRBJ2-1; TRBD2 matches at 9 bases. Trimming at V came to 4 bases and at J to 6 bases, leaving 10 bases not matched to a gene. The CDR3 spans 16 residues. CDR1 is SGHTA, CDR2 FQGTGA, per germline. The CDR3 DNA follows: TGTGCCAGCAGCTCCTCCCTAGCGGGGAACATCAATGAGCAGTTCTTC. Its protein is CASSSSLAGNINEQFF.

About this clonotype itself: This may arise from a read error, as a much more abundant clone is one base away. The V gene is TRBV7-3, the J gene TRBJ1-1; D might be TRBD1 (5 bases). This CDR3 region has 13 residues. Trimming took 2 bases from V and 4 from J, leaving 8 bases between them. Germline V gene data show CDR1 as SGHTA and CDR2 as FQGTGA. The CDR3 loop is CASSLERGTEAFF. CDR3 nucleotide sequence: TGTGCCAGCAGCTTAGAGAGGGGCACTGAAGCTTTCTTT.

There are many counts of this clonotype. The V and J genes are TRBV7-9 and TRBJ1-4, with D hard to call. V was cut by 3 bases and J by 2 bases, with 7 bases left in between. Germline values: CDR1 SEHNR, CDR2 FQNEAQ (reference sequence). The CDR3 consists of 14 residues. The CDR3 sequence: CASSFSATNEKLFF. Here the CDR3 DNA reads TGTGCCAGCAGCTTCAGCGCGACTAATGAAAAACTGTTTTTT.

The table lists this clonotype with many counts. The chain couples TRBV7-8 to TRBJ2-6; D is undetermined. This CDR3 spans 14 amino acids. V shed 5 bases and J shed 2 bases, with 7 bases lying between them. CDR1 and CDR2 (germline): SGHVS, FQNEAQ. CDR3 sequence (DNA): TGTGCCAGCAGCCTGGGGACTGGGGCCAACGTCCTGACTTTC. Encoded protein: CASSLGTGANVLTF.

This chain links TRBV7-9 with TRBJ2-7, with 10 bases identical to TRBD1. The junction had 10 bases not matched to a gene; V was cut back by 4 bases and J by 7 bases. In germline, CDR1 is SEHNR, CDR2 FQNEAQ (reference sequence). This CDR3 region has 15 residues. The CDR3, as DNA: TGTGCCAGCAGCTCTGCCGGGACAGGGGAACAAGAGCAGTACGTC. Amino acid sequence: CASSSAGTGEQEQYV.

This rearrangement joins TRBV12-3 or TRBV12-4 to TRBJ2-1; no firm D call. V was trimmed by 1 base and J by 2 bases, leaving 9 bases between them. This CDR3 is 15 amino acids long. The CDR3 DNA sequence: TGTGCCAGCAGTTTAGGGGGATTCCCCTACAATGAGCAGTTCTTC. Translated, it gives CASSLGGFPYNEQFF.

This clonotype was counted at least ten times. V is TRBV6-2 or TRBV6-3 and J is TRBJ1-1, with D perhaps matching TRBD1 (5 bases). This CDR3 spans 13 amino acids. CDR1 is MNHEY and CDR2 is SVGEGT in the germline V gene. Trimming took off 8 bases at V and 3 bases at J, with 13 bases between the two ends. This CDR3 is CASGGMGDTEAFF. The CDR3 DNA reads as TGTGCCAGCGGCGGGATGGGGGACACTGAAGCTTTCTTT.

This clonotype was counted between two and nine times. The chain recombines TRBV4-3 with TRBJ1-6; D gene ambiguous. The CDR3 spans 15 residues. Germline V lookup: CDR1 LGHNA, CDR2 YSLEER. V lost 1 base, J lost 5 bases, and 9 bases lay in between. The CDR3 region is CASSQVARNNSPLHF. The CDR3 DNA reads TGCGCCAGCAGCCAAGTAGCCAGGAATAATTCACCCCTCCACTTT.

The chain links TRBV4-3 to TRBJ1-1; a weak D match, TRBD1 (5 bases). CDR1 LGHNA and CDR2 YSLEER come from the germline V gene. The CDR3 consists of 13 residues. Trimming removed 0 bases at V and 4 bases at J, with 6 bases between. CDR3 protein: CASSQDQGTEAFF. The CDR3 nucleotides read TGCGCCAGCAGCCAAGACCAGGGCACTGAAGCTTTCTTT.

This clonotype was seen at least ten times. This chain links TRBV10-1 with TRBJ2-2; no reliable D call. Germline CDR1 WNHNN, CDR2 SYGVQD (reference sequence). V was pared by 2 bases and J by 8 bases, with 6 bases between. The CDR3 sequence is 12 residues long. CDR3 nucleotide sequence: TGCGCCAGCAGTGAGAAGGAGGGGGAGCTGTTTTTT. Translation: CASSEKEGELFF.

In this sample, this clonotype turned up many times. This chain joins TRBV7-2 and TRBJ1-4; TRBD1 matches 8 bases. Trimming at V came to 5 bases and at J to 7 bases, leaving 6 bases not matched to a gene. The CDR3 consists of 14 residues. From germline, CDR1 is SGHTA and CDR2 FQGNSA. The DNA of the CDR3 is TGTGCCAGCAGCGGAGGACAGGGCGGTGAAAAACTGTTTTTT. It encodes CASSGGQGGEKLFF. Complete variable domain (other parts from reference TRBV7-2 and TRBJ1-4): GAGVSQSPSNKVTEKGKDVELRCDPISGHTALYWYRQSLGQGLEFLIYFQGNSAPDKSGLPSDRFSAERTGGSVSTLTIQRTQQEDSAVYLCASSGGQGGEKLFFGSGTQLSVL.

The V gene is TRBV11-2, the J gene TRBJ2-2; TRBD1 matches 12 bases. Germline CDR1 is SGHAT and CDR2 is FQNNGV. The CDR3 runs 18 residues. V gave up 8 bases and J gave up 4 bases; unmatched junction bases: 14. The CDR3: CASSSGTGGIIGTGELFF. The CDR3 DNA is TGTGCCAGCTCGTCCGGGACAGGGGGCATTATCGGCACCGGGGAGCTGTTTTTT.

This clonotype has a count of ten or more. The gene calls are TRBV14 and TRBJ2-7; D is possibly TRBD2 (6 bases). This CDR3 is 13 amino acids long. V shed 2 bases and J shed 12 bases, with 17 bases lying between them. CDR1 and CDR2 (germline): SGHDN, FVKESK. The chain's CDR3 is CASSQHLFGTSYV. CDR3 sequence (DNA): TGTGCCAGCAGCCAACACCTTTTCGGGACTTCGTACGTC.

The CDR3 loop reads CATSPGDVYGYTF. In DNA, the CDR3 is TGTGCCACCTCCCCAGGGGACGTATATGGCTACACCTTC. This sequence joins TRBV10-3 and TRBJ1-2; TRBD1 is a possible D gene (6 bases). Per germline, CDR1 ENHRY and CDR2 SYGVKD. The CDR3 sequence is 13 residues long. Trimming removed 10 bases at V and 5 bases at J, with 17 bases between.

This clonotype appeared a few times. The chain is built from TRBV6-2 or TRBV6-3 and TRBJ2-1, with 10 bases fitting TRBD1. The CDR3 extends over 16 amino acids. The germline CDR1 and CDR2 sequences are MNHEY and SVGEGT. With 0 bases clipped from V and 4 bases from J, the junction kept 3 bases outside the gene matches. In nucleotides, the CDR3 is TGTGCCAGCAGTTACTCGACAGGGGGCTTTTACAATGAGCAGTTCTTC. Amino acid sequence: CASSYSTGGFYNEQFF.

The chain combines TRBV24-1 with TRBJ2-1; tentatively, D is TRBD2 (6 bases). Germline CDR1 KGHDR, CDR2 SFDVKD. Deletions cut 9 bases from V and 5 bases from J, with 16 bases between. The CDR3 covers 14 residues. Here the CDR3 reads CATGGAGTNNEQFF. The CDR3 nucleotides are TGTGCCACCGGTGGGGCGGGAACGAACAATGAGCAGTTCTTC.

The table lists this clonotype with a few counts. This sequence joins TRBV2 and TRBJ2-1; no reliable D call. V lost 5 bases, J lost 7 bases, and 12 bases lay in between. The CDR3 is made up of 13 amino acids. Germline V gives CDR1 SNHLY, CDR2 FYNNEI. The CDR3 DNA reads TGTGCCAGCAGTCTCCCCGATGGGAATGAGCAGTTCTTC. This codes for CASSLPDGNEQFF.